This T cell receptor beta chain is drawn from a study of T cell responses to AZD1222 COVID-19 vaccine. The assay was immunoSEQ multiplex PCR, and TCRdb's table has in-frame clones only and misses some. This sample has some 130,000 clones, with roughly 90% found just once. This clone was picked up one time. There are 16 residues in the CDR3. Losses at the gene ends were 4 bases for V and 5 bases for J; bases not matched to a gene: 10. CDR1 is SGHRS, CDR2 YFSETQ, per germline. This receptor was obtained from an adult in good health. The J gene is TRBJ2-7, the V gene TRBV5-1, with 12 bases that match TRBD1. The material sequenced was peripheral blood, taken on day 0 of AZD1222 vaccination. The CDR3 bases are TGCGCCAGCAGCCCCGACTTGGGACAGGGGGCGGACGAGCAGTACTTC. This gives the protein CASSPDLGQGADEQYF.